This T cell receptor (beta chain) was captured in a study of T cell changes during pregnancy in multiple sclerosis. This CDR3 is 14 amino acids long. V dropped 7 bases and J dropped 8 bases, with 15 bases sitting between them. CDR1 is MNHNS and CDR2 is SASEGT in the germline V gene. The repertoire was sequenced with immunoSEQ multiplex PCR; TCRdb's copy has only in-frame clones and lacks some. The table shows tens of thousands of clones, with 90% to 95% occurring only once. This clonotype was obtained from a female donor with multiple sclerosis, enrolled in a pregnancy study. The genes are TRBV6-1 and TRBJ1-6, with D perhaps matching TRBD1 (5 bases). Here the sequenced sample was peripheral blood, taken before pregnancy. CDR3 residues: CASTATGVDSPLHF. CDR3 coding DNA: TGTGCCAGCACTGCGACGGGGGTAGATTCACCCCTCCACTTT.